Following are 9 T cell receptor beta chains from one sample sequenced in a study of blood T cells in healthy people across ages. For the second PCR, which ran for roughly 7 to 11 cycles, a sample-barcoded 5' primer and a J-beta primer mix were used. MiXCR, run by TCRdb on the 5' RACE reads, gives a single entry per CDR3 protein. The repertoire holds approximately 780,000 distinct CDR3 sequences, with more than 25% as singletons. These same records also appear under a second study, on T cells of mothers and their children.

The sequenced sample was blood. Receptors originate from a boy younger than 18 in good health.

The genes are TRBV2 and TRBJ2-1; 8 positions agree with TRBD2. The J call is in doubt because the DNA end fits TRBJ2-7 better. The germline V gene has CDR1 SNHLY and CDR2 FYNNEI. The CDR3 runs to 15 residues. CDR3 region: CASSTGTSITYEQYF. The CDR3 DNA is TGTGCCAGCAGCACCGGGACTAGTATAACCTACGAGCAGTACTTC.

This clonotype was seen only a few times. The J gene is TRBJ2-1, the V gene TRBV5-1, with 10 bases matching TRBD1. The germline gives CDR1 SGHRS, CDR2 YFSETQ. The CDR3 has 18 amino acids. The ends lost 2 bases at V and 0 bases at J; junction bases unmatched: 8. The chain's CDR3 is CASSFTGQGVPSYNEQFF. CDR3 sequence (DNA): TGCGCCAGCAGCTTCACCGGACAGGGGGTCCCCTCCTACAATGAGCAGTTCTTC.

This clonotype showed up many times. The gene calls are TRBV19 and TRBJ1-5, with 7 bases lining up with TRBD1. The CDR3 length is 16 residues. V gave up 5 bases and J gave up 5 bases; unmatched junction bases: 12. Looked up from germline, CDR1 is LNHDA and CDR2 is SQIVND (reference sequence). The CDR3 DNA reads as TGTGCCAGTAGTCCGGTCGGACAGGTTGGGGATCAGCCCCAGCATTTT. Translated: CASSPVGQVGDQPQHF.

The CDR3 here is CASSLSRGAQKQETQYF. CDR3 bases: TGCGCCAGCAGCTTATCCCGGGGGGCGCAAAAACAAGAGACCCAGTACTTC. The chain has TRBV5-1 and TRBJ2-5; D may be TRBD2 (7 bases). V lost 2 bases and J 2 bases, leaving 19 bases between the germline ends. CDR1 SGHRS and CDR2 YFSETQ come from the germline V gene. The CDR3 is made up of 17 amino acids.

The sample holds a few counts of this clonotype. The chain is built from TRBV7-9 and TRBJ1-1; D might be TRBD1 (6 bases). There are 14 residues in the CDR3. Germline lookup yields CDR1 SEHNR and CDR2 FQNEAQ (reference sequence). V gave up 6 bases and J gave up 8 bases, with 19 bases separating them. The CDR3 nucleotides are TGTGCCAGCAGGGGACAACTGGGGTCGACGGAAGCTTTCTTT. Protein product: CASRGQLGSTEAFF. The full variable domain, with the rest looked up from reference TRBV7-9 and TRBJ1-1, is DTGVSQNPRHKITKRGQNVTFRCDPISEHNRLYWYRQTLGQGPEFLTYFQNEAQLEKSRLLSDRFSAERPKGSFSTLEIQRTEQGDSAMYLCASRGQLGSTEAFFGQGTRLTVV.

The CDR3 nucleotides read TGTGCCAGCAGCCCCTCTAGCGGTGAGCAGTTCTTC. As protein: CASSPSSGEQFF. The chain employs TRBV7-9 and TRBJ2-5; 7 bases line up with TRBD2. The better agreement between TRBJ2-1 and the DNA end casts doubt on the J call. The length of the CDR3 is 12 residues. Germline-derived CDR1 and CDR2 are SEHNR and FQNEAQ (reference sequence).

This clonotype has just a few counts. The J gene is TRBJ1-5, the V gene TRBV7-9, with D maybe TRBD1 (5 bases). V was cut by 5 bases and J by 9 bases, with 11 bases left in between. The CDR3 length is 12 residues. Germline V gene lookup returns CDR1 SEHNR and CDR2 FQNEAQ (reference sequence). The DNA for the CDR3 is TGTGCCAGCAGCCCCCCGGGGGGGCCCCAGCATTTT. Protein sequence: CASSPPGGPQHF.

This clonotype was seen a handful of times. The rearrangement links TRBV6-2 or TRBV6-3 to TRBJ2-7; no clear D gene. The germline V gene encodes CDR1 MNHEY and CDR2 SVGEGT. Trimming removed 6 bases from V and 1 base from J, with 10 bases in between. The CDR3 spans 13 residues. The DNA for the CDR3 is TGTGCCAGCAGCTCCCCCTTGTCCTACGAGCAGTACGTC. It is translated as CASSSPLSYEQYV.

This clonotype was seen only a few times. The genes are TRBV21-1 and TRBJ1-2; TRBD1, the table's D call, was not compared with the DNA. TRBV21-1 is a listed pseudogene. The length of the CDR3 is 14 residues. The CDR3 region is CASSTKKGGDGYTF. CDR3 nucleotides: TGTGCCAGCAGCACCAAAAAAGGGGGGGATGGCTACACCTTC.